The entry below gives a single TCR beta chain sequence along with its context. The data are from a study of T-cell reconstitution after alpha-beta-depleted transplantation in children. The CDR3 runs 16 residues. Trimming removed 0 bases from V and 2 bases from J, with 17 bases in between. Germline loops: CDR1 DFQATT, CDR2 SNEGSKA (reference sequence). Preparation of the TCRbeta library used unique molecular identifiers. From the PCR reads, TCRdb called clonotypes with MiXCR, one entry per CDR3 protein. The sample yields around 360,000 distinct CDR3 sequences, 10% to 13% seen once. The sample consisted of PBMCs from the stem cell graft donor, taken from the stem cell graft. The V call is TRBV20-1, the J call TRBJ2-7; TRBD1 might be the D (6 bases). This clonotype originated in a human donor who donated a stem cell graft to a child with acute lymphoblastic leukemia. The CDR3 DNA is TGCAGTGCTAGAGACCTCCTGACAGGCCCCCCCTACGAGCAGTACTTC. Amino acid sequence: CSARDLLTGPPYEQYF.